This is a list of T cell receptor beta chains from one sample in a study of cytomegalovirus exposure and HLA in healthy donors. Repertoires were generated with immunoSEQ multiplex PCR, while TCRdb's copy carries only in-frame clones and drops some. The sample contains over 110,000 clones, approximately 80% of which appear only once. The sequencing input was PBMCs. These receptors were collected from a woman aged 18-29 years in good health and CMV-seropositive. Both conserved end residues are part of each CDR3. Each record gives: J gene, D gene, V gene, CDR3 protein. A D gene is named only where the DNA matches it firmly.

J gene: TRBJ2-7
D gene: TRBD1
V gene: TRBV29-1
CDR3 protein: CSVQRQGRSYEQYF

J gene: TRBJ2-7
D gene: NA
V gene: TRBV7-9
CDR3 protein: CASSLLVGDTPWEQYF

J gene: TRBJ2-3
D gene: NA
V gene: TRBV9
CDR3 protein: CASSAQRVAGLTDTQYF

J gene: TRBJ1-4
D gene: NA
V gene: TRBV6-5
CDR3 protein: CASSYGDRNEKLFF

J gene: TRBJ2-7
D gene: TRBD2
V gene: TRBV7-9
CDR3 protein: CASSNSGPYSYEQYF

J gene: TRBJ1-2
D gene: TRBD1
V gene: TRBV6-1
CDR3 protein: CASSEALSWVRGNGYTF

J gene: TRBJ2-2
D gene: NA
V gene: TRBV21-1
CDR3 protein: CASSKGSGDTGELFF

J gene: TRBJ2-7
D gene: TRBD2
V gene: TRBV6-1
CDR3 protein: CASSEGRGTDEQYF

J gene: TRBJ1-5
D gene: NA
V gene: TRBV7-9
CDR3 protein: CASSLAGGVRLGPQHF

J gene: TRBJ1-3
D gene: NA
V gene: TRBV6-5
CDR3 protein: CASGLGTTGNTIYF

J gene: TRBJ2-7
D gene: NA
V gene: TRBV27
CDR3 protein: CASSGEEGAYEQYF

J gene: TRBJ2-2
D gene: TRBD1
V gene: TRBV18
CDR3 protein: CASSRGTANTGELFF

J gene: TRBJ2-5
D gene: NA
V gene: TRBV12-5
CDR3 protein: CASGLGTVGSGETQYF

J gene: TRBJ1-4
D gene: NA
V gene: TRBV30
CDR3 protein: CAWGAGATNEKLFF

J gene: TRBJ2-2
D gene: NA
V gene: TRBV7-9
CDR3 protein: CASSPLGGRELFF

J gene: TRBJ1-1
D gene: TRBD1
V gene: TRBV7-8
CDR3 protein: CASSPYGTVNTEAFF

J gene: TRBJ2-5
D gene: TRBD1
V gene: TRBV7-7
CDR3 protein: CASSPDRGQETQYF

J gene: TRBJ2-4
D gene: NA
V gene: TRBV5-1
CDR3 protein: CASSLVPGLAKNIQYF

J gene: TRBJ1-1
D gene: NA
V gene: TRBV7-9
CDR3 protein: CASTPPDFRTEAFF

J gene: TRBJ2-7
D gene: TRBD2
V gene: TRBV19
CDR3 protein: CASSNPKAGVYEQYF

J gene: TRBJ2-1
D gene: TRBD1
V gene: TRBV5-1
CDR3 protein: CASSALSGQGSNEQFF

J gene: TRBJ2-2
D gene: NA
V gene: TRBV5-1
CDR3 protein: CATRALGSGGELFF

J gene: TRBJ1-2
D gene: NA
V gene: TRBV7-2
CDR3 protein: CASSPFNPGANYGYTF

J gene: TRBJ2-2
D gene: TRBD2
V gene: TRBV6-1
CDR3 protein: CASISLAGNTGELFF

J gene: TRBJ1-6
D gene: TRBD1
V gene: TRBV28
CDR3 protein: CASSLVQGANSPLHF